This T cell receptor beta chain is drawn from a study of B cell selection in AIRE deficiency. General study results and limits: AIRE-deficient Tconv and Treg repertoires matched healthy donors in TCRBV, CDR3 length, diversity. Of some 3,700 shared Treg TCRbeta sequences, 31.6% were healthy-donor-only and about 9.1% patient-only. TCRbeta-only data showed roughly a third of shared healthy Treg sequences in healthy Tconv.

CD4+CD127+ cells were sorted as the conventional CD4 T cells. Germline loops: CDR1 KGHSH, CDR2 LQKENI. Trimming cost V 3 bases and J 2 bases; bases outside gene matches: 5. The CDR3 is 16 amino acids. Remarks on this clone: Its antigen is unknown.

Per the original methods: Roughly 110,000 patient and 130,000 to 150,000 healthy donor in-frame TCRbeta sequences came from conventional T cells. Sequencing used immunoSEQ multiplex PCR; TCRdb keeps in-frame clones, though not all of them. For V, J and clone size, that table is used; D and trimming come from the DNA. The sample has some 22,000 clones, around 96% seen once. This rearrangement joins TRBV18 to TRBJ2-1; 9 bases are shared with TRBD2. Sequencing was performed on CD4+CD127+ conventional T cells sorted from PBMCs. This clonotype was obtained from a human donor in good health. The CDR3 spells CASSPWRGGTYNEQFF. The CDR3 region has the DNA TGTGCCAGCTCACCGTGGCGGGGGGGGACCTACAATGAGCAGTTCTTC.